These T cell receptor beta chains were read from a single sample in a study of T-cell memory formation after mild COVID-19. MiXCR was run by TCRdb on the 5' RACE reads, yielding one entry per CDR3 protein. Found here are under 300,000 distinct CDR3 sequences, more than 15% of them singletons; the top ten hold approximately 22%. Sequencing was performed on PBMCs or a T cell subset sorted from them (not recorded which). These receptors came from a man aged 18 to 30 who had mild COVID-19 (a few samples of this study predate the infection). Cell type and time point are not known. Both conserved end residues are part of each CDR3. D genes are given only for firm matches. Size tells how often a clone was seen (once, few, many) or the class of an expanded clone, and some rows leave it out.

j_gene: TRBJ2-7; abundance: -; v_gene: TRBV7-2; d_gene: -; CDR3nt: TGTGCCAGCACACGAAGGGCGGAGAACTACGAGCAGTACTTC; CDR3aa: CASTRRAENYEQYF
j_gene: TRBJ1-5; abundance: -; v_gene: TRBV6-5; d_gene: TRBD1; CDR3nt: TGTGCCAGCAGTGAGAGACAGGGGGCACGCCAGCCCCAGCATTTT; CDR3aa: CASSERQGARQPQHF
j_gene: TRBJ1-5; abundance: few; v_gene: TRBV4-1; d_gene: -; CDR3nt: TGCGCCAGCAGCCAGACACAGCAGCGGCGTTGGCAGGGGAGCAATCAGCCCCAGCATTTT; CDR3aa: CASSQTQQRRWQGSNQPQHF
j_gene: TRBJ1-2; abundance: -; v_gene: TRBV11-1; d_gene: -; CDR3nt: TGTGCCAGCAGCTTTGGACAGAGCTATGGCTACACCTTC; CDR3aa: CASSFGQSYGYTF
j_gene: TRBJ1-4; abundance: few; v_gene: TRBV6-2/TRBV6-3; d_gene: -; CDR3nt: TGTGCCAGCAGTCGCCGGGGTAATGAAAAACTGTTTTTT; CDR3aa: CASSRRGNEKLFF
j_gene: TRBJ1-2; abundance: -; v_gene: TRBV5-6; d_gene: -; CDR3nt: TGTGCCAGCAGCTTTCCGGGACAAACGGGCTACACCTTC; CDR3aa: CASSFPGQTGYTF
j_gene: TRBJ1-5; abundance: -; v_gene: TRBV2; d_gene: -; CDR3nt: TGTGCCAGCAGTGAAGCGCAAGGGGGTGCTCAGCCCCAGCATTTT; CDR3aa: CASSEAQGGAQPQHF
j_gene: TRBJ2-2; abundance: once; v_gene: TRBV4-2; d_gene: -; CDR3nt: TGTGCCAGCAGGTTCAACACCGGGGAGCTGTTTTTT; CDR3aa: CASRFNTGELFF
j_gene: TRBJ1-1; abundance: -; v_gene: TRBV12-3/TRBV12-4; d_gene: -; CDR3nt: TGTGCCAGCAGTTTTGTAGGGAGAACTGAAGCTTTCTTT; CDR3aa: CASSFVGRTEAFF
j_gene: TRBJ2-3; abundance: few; v_gene: TRBV11-3; d_gene: TRBD2; CDR3nt: TGTGCCAGCAGCTCTAGCGGGAATACGCAGTATTTT; CDR3aa: CASSSSGNTQYF
j_gene: TRBJ2-2; abundance: few; v_gene: TRBV7-2; d_gene: TRBD1; CDR3nt: TGTGCCAGCAGCGTGGGACAGACGTCCGGGGAGCTGTTTTTT; CDR3aa: CASSVGQTSGELFF
j_gene: TRBJ2-7; abundance: few; v_gene: TRBV4-1; d_gene: TRBD1; CDR3nt: TGCGCCAGCAGCCAAGTCTACGGACAGGCTTACGAGCAGTACTTC; CDR3aa: CASSQVYGQAYEQYF
j_gene: TRBJ2-1; abundance: many; v_gene: TRBV6-5; d_gene: -; CDR3nt: TGTGCCAGCAGTTACAGGGAAAATGAGCAGTTCTTC; CDR3aa: CASSYRENEQFF
j_gene: TRBJ1-1; abundance: many; v_gene: TRBV4-3; d_gene: -; CDR3nt: TGCGCCAGCAGCTCCCGGTTGGGCACTGAAGCTTTCTTT; CDR3aa: CASSSRLGTEAFF
j_gene: TRBJ2-7; abundance: few; v_gene: TRBV21-1; d_gene: -; CDR3nt: TGTGCCAGCAGCAAAGGAGAAATGACGAACCCCTACGAGCAGTACTTC; CDR3aa: CASSKGEMTNPYEQYF
j_gene: TRBJ2-2; abundance: few; v_gene: TRBV7-6; d_gene: -; CDR3nt: TGTGCCAGCAGCTCCCTAGTGGAGGTTAAGGCCGGGGAGCTGTTTTTT; CDR3aa: CASSSLVEVKAGELFF
j_gene: TRBJ2-3; abundance: -; v_gene: TRBV20-1; d_gene: TRBD2; CDR3nt: TGCAGTGCAGAGGGTAGCGGGGGGGTACCGGGAGATACGCAGTATTTT; CDR3aa: CSAEGSGGVPGDTQYF
j_gene: TRBJ1-5; abundance: few; v_gene: TRBV7-8; d_gene: -; CDR3nt: TGTGCCAGCAGCTTAGAGACCCTAGGCTATCAGCCCCAGCATTTT; CDR3aa: CASSLETLGYQPQHF
j_gene: TRBJ1-2; abundance: few; v_gene: TRBV6-5; d_gene: -; CDR3nt: TGTGCCAGCAGTTACTCGAGCGGCAGGGGAATGAACTATGGCTACACCTTC; CDR3aa: CASSYSSGRGMNYGYTF
j_gene: TRBJ1-1; abundance: -; v_gene: TRBV14; d_gene: -; CDR3nt: TGTGCCAGCAGCCCCGGGGGAGGGTGGACTGAAGCTTTCTTT; CDR3aa: CASSPGGGWTEAFF
j_gene: TRBJ2-3; abundance: many; v_gene: TRBV4-1; d_gene: TRBD1; CDR3nt: TGCGCCAGCAGCCAAGAACAGGGGCCTAGCACAGATACGCAGTATTTT; CDR3aa: CASSQEQGPSTDTQYF
j_gene: TRBJ2-7; abundance: -; v_gene: TRBV5-1; d_gene: TRBD1; CDR3nt: TGCGCCAGCAGCTCGGACAGGGGTGGATACGAGCAGTACTTC; CDR3aa: CASSSDRGGYEQYF
j_gene: TRBJ1-2; abundance: few; v_gene: TRBV10-3; d_gene: -; CDR3nt: TGTGCCATCAGCTGGAGGGATGGCTACACCTTC; CDR3aa: CAISWRDGYTF
j_gene: TRBJ2-3; abundance: few; v_gene: TRBV20-1; d_gene: -; CDR3nt: TGCAGTGCTAGAGAGGCAGGGCGAGGAGATACGCAGTATTTT; CDR3aa: CSAREAGRGDTQYF
j_gene: TRBJ2-1; abundance: few; v_gene: TRBV20-1; d_gene: -; CDR3nt: TGCAGTGCTCGAGGACGGGGGCACTACAATGAGCAGTTCTTC; CDR3aa: CSARGRGHYNEQFF
j_gene: TRBJ2-1; abundance: many; v_gene: TRBV2; d_gene: -; CDR3nt: TGTGCCAGCAGGGGGGTTGGATCCTACAATGAGCAGTTCTTC; CDR3aa: CASRGVGSYNEQFF
j_gene: TRBJ2-1; abundance: few; v_gene: TRBV7-6; d_gene: TRBD1; CDR3nt: TGTGCCAGCACAGGGGGCCTATACAATGAGCAGTTCTTC; CDR3aa: CASTGGLYNEQFF
j_gene: TRBJ2-5; abundance: few; v_gene: TRBV7-8; d_gene: -; CDR3nt: TGTGCCAGCAGCTTATCGTCGGGGGCCCGGGAGACCCAGTACTTC; CDR3aa: CASSLSSGARETQYF
j_gene: TRBJ1-6; abundance: -; v_gene: TRBV3-1; d_gene: -; CDR3nt: TGTGCCAGCAGCCCCTGGACAGAGAATTCACCCCTCCACTTT; CDR3aa: CASSPWTENSPLHF
j_gene: TRBJ2-3; abundance: -; v_gene: TRBV20-1; d_gene: TRBD2; CDR3nt: TGCAGTGCTAGAGATAAAGTTAGAGCGGGGGGTCTCTATACGCAGTATTTT; CDR3aa: CSARDKVRAGGLYTQYF
j_gene: TRBJ2-3; abundance: -; v_gene: TRBV6-5; d_gene: -; CDR3nt: TGTGCCAGCAGTTACTCGCCCCACGTAGCAATCGGCACAGATACGCAGTATTTT; CDR3aa: CASSYSPHVAIGTDTQYF
j_gene: TRBJ2-1; abundance: few; v_gene: TRBV20-1; d_gene: -; CDR3nt: TGCAGTGCTAGAGATCTTGGGAGGATCAATGAGCAGTTCTTC; CDR3aa: CSARDLGRINEQFF
j_gene: TRBJ2-1; abundance: -; v_gene: TRBV7-9; d_gene: TRBD2; CDR3nt: TGTGCCAGCAGCTCGCTAGCGGGAGGGCCTCAGAATGAGCAGTTCTTC; CDR3aa: CASSSLAGGPQNEQFF
j_gene: TRBJ1-1; abundance: many; v_gene: TRBV4-3; d_gene: TRBD1; CDR3nt: TGCGCCAGCAGCCTAGGACAGGTCATGAACACTGAAGCTTTCTTT; CDR3aa: CASSLGQVMNTEAFF
j_gene: TRBJ2-7; abundance: few; v_gene: TRBV15; d_gene: -; CDR3nt: TGTGCCACCAGCCCCCGTGGAGGGGCAGCCTACGAGCAGTACTTC; CDR3aa: CATSPRGGAAYEQYF
j_gene: TRBJ2-5; abundance: few; v_gene: TRBV12-3/TRBV12-4; d_gene: -; CDR3nt: TGTGCCAGCAGCCTCCAGGGGCGGTACCAAGAGACCCAGTACTTC; CDR3aa: CASSLQGRYQETQYF
j_gene: TRBJ2-3; abundance: many; v_gene: TRBV5-1; d_gene: TRBD2; CDR3nt: TGCGCCAGCAGCTTTCCGGGACTAGCGGGGTCGACAGATACGCAGTATTTT; CDR3aa: CASSFPGLAGSTDTQYF